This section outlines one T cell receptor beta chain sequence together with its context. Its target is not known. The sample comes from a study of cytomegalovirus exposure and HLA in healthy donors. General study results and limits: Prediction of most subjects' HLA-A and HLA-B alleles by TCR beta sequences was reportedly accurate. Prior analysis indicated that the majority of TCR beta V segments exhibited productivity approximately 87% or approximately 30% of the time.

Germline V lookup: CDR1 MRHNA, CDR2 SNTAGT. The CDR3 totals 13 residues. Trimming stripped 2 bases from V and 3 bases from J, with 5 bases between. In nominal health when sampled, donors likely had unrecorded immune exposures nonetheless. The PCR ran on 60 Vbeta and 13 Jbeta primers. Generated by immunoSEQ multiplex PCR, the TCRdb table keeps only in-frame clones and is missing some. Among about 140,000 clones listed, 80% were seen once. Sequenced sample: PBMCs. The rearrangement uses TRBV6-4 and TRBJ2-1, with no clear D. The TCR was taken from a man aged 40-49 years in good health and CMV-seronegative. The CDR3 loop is CASSDVSYNEQFF. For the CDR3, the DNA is TGTGCCAGCAGTGACGTCAGCTACAATGAGCAGTTCTTC.